In its sample, the clone carrying this T cell receptor beta chain was seen once. Its antigen is as yet unknown. This sample also contains other DNA sequences that code for the same CDR3. These data originate in a study of T cell responses to AZD1222 COVID-19 vaccine. Findings of the study overall: Mapped onto spike, vaccine-associated CD4 TCRs spanned it and were dominant at 160-218 and 743-854. Repertoires were obtained only post-peak T cell response.

Some clones are missing from TCRdb's copy, which holds only in-frame ones; the method was immunoSEQ multiplex PCR. The sample records about 130,000 clones, approximately 93% being singletons. The germline V gene encodes CDR1 SGHTA and CDR2 FQGTGA. The CDR3 sequence is 13 residues long. The V end lost 3 bases, the J end lost 5 bases, and 10 bases lay between the germline ends. This chain connects TRBV7-3 to TRBJ1-1; TRBD1 might be the D (5 bases). Sample: peripheral blood, taken on day 0 of AZD1222 vaccination. The TCR originated in an adult in good health. The CDR3 loop reads CASSLGGGTEAFF. In DNA form, the CDR3 reads TGTGCCAGCAGCTTGGGGGGAGGTACTGAAGCTTTCTTT.